These T cell receptor beta chains were read from a single sample in a study of blood T cells in healthy people across ages. TCRdb re-derived calls from the 5' RACE reads in MiXCR, one entry per CDR3 protein. Of roughly 550,000 distinct CDR3 sequences listed, around 24% are singletons. This sample also appeared in a second study, on T cells of mothers and their children.

Sequenced material: blood. Receptors originate from a boy between 10 and 17 years old in good health. Each CDR3 is given with its conserved first and last residue. The order of the fields is J gene, D gene, clone size, V gene, CDR3 DNA, CDR3 protein. A D gene is named only where the DNA matches it firmly. Not every row has a clone size; where given, it reads once, few, many or a size class.

J gene: TRBJ2-7; D gene: .; clone size: .; V gene: TRBV10-3; CDR3 DNA: TGTGCCATCAGTGATGACTACGAGCAGTACTTC; CDR3 protein: CAISDDYEQYF
J gene: TRBJ1-3; D gene: .; clone size: .; V gene: TRBV7-2; CDR3 DNA: TGTGCCAGCAGCTTAGATAAGGGAAACACCATATATTTT; CDR3 protein: CASSLDKGNTIYF
J gene: TRBJ2-2; D gene: .; clone size: many; V gene: TRBV28; CDR3 DNA: TGTGCCAGCAGTTTGCTCAGCACCGGGGAGCTGTTTTTT; CDR3 protein: CASSLLSTGELFF
J gene: TRBJ1-6; D gene: .; clone size: .; V gene: TRBV5-1; CDR3 DNA: TGCGCCAGCAGCTTGGACAGTAGCGGTTCACCCCTCCACTTT; CDR3 protein: CASSLDSSGSPLHF
J gene: TRBJ2-1; D gene: TRBD2; clone size: .; V gene: TRBV6-5; CDR3 DNA: TGTGCCAGCAGTCCGTCGGGGGGGCCGGGAAATGAGCAGTTCTTC; CDR3 protein: CASSPSGGPGNEQFF
J gene: TRBJ1-2; D gene: .; clone size: .; V gene: TRBV25-1; CDR3 DNA: TGTGCCAGCAGTGAATCTAACGCAGAGGGTGGCTACACCTTC; CDR3 protein: CASSESNAEGGYTF
J gene: TRBJ2-7; D gene: .; clone size: few; V gene: TRBV20-1; CDR3 DNA: TGCAGTGCCCGGGACGGATCCTTCTACGAGCAGTACTTC; CDR3 protein: CSARDGSFYEQYF
J gene: TRBJ2-1; D gene: .; clone size: few; V gene: TRBV4-3; CDR3 DNA: TGCGCCAGCAGCCAGGCAGGGTTCGTCAATGAGCAGTTCTTC; CDR3 protein: CASSQAGFVNEQFF
J gene: TRBJ1-4; D gene: .; clone size: few; V gene: TRBV2; CDR3 DNA: TGTGCCAGCAGTGAAGGGCGGAGTGAAAAACTGTTTTTT; CDR3 protein: CASSEGRSEKLFF
J gene: TRBJ2-5; D gene: TRBD2; clone size: .; V gene: TRBV7-2; CDR3 DNA: TGTGCCAGCAGCCCACTGGGGGGGAGGAGGGAGACCCAGTACTTC; CDR3 protein: CASSPLGGRRETQYF
J gene: TRBJ2-1; D gene: .; clone size: .; V gene: TRBV7-2; CDR3 DNA: TGTGCCATCGCTGAGCGGGCATACAATGAGCAGTTCTTC; CDR3 protein: CAIAERAYNEQFF
J gene: TRBJ1-1; D gene: TRBD1; clone size: .; V gene: TRBV12-3/TRBV12-4; CDR3 DNA: TGTGCCAGCAGTTCAGGGACAGGGGAGAACACTGAAGCTTTCTTT; CDR3 protein: CASSSGTGENTEAFF
J gene: TRBJ2-5; D gene: .; clone size: .; V gene: TRBV6-1; CDR3 DNA: TGTGCCAGCAGTGAAATCGGGCCGCTCCAAGAGACCCAGTACTTC; CDR3 protein: CASSEIGPLQETQYF
J gene: TRBJ2-7; D gene: .; clone size: few; V gene: TRBV9; CDR3 DNA: TGTGCCAGCAGCGTAGTTCTGGCAGGGCCCTACGAGCAGTACTTC; CDR3 protein: CASSVVLAGPYEQYF
J gene: TRBJ2-3; D gene: .; clone size: few; V gene: TRBV29-1; CDR3 DNA: TGCAGCGTTGAATTAGGGCGCACAGATACGCAGTATTTT; CDR3 protein: CSVELGRTDTQYF
J gene: TRBJ2-1; D gene: .; clone size: .; V gene: TRBV27; CDR3 DNA: TGTGCCAGCTGTATTAGCGTACACAATGAGCAGTTCTTC; CDR3 protein: CASCISVHNEQFF
J gene: TRBJ2-7; D gene: TRBD1; clone size: few; V gene: TRBV4-3; CDR3 DNA: TGCGCCAGCAGCCCCGGGACAGGCAACTCCTACGAGCAGTACTTC; CDR3 protein: CASSPGTGNSYEQYF
J gene: TRBJ2-5; D gene: TRBD1; clone size: many; V gene: TRBV2; CDR3 DNA: TGTGCCAGTCGACAGGGGGCAGGAGGAGAGACCCAGTACTTC; CDR3 protein: CASRQGAGGETQYF
J gene: TRBJ2-7; D gene: .; clone size: .; V gene: TRBV28; CDR3 DNA: TGTGCCAGCAGACCCAGCAGGGGTTCCCACGAGCAGTACTTC; CDR3 protein: CASRPSRGSHEQYF
J gene: TRBJ1-2; D gene: .; clone size: few; V gene: TRBV5-1; CDR3 DNA: TGCGCCAGCAGCTCTGGACTGATCTATGGCTACACCTTC; CDR3 protein: CASSSGLIYGYTF
J gene: TRBJ1-5; D gene: .; clone size: .; V gene: TRBV10-3; CDR3 DNA: TGTGCCATCAGTGAGTCGAATCAGCCCCAGCATTTT; CDR3 protein: CAISESNQPQHF
J gene: TRBJ2-7; D gene: .; clone size: few; V gene: TRBV12-3/TRBV12-4; CDR3 DNA: TGTGCCAGCAGTTACCTTGACCTCTACGAGCAGTACTTC; CDR3 protein: CASSYLDLYEQYF
J gene: TRBJ2-2; D gene: .; clone size: few; V gene: TRBV29-1; CDR3 DNA: TGCAGCGTGAGTTCCTCGGCACTGAACACCGGGGAGCTGTTTTTT; CDR3 protein: CSVSSSALNTGELFF
J gene: TRBJ2-3; D gene: .; clone size: few; V gene: TRBV6-5; CDR3 DNA: TGTGCCAGCAGTTTGGGACGCGGGTCGGGCACAGATACGCAGTATTTT; CDR3 protein: CASSLGRGSGTDTQYF
J gene: TRBJ2-1; D gene: TRBD1; clone size: few; V gene: TRBV18; CDR3 DNA: TGTGCCAGCTCACCAGGGACAGTATACAATGAGCAGTCCTTC; CDR3 protein: CASSPGTVYNEQSF
J gene: TRBJ2-1; D gene: TRBD2; clone size: .; V gene: TRBV4-3; CDR3 DNA: TGCGCCAGCAGCCAAGTGCCTAGCGGAGACGAGCAGTTCTTC; CDR3 protein: CASSQVPSGDEQFF
J gene: TRBJ1-1; D gene: TRBD1; clone size: many; V gene: TRBV7-9; CDR3 DNA: TGTGCCAGCGCCGGGACAGGGGACACTGAAGCTTTCTTT; CDR3 protein: CASAGTGDTEAFF
J gene: TRBJ1-1; D gene: .; clone size: few; V gene: TRBV7-9; CDR3 DNA: TGTGCCAGCAGCCCTATGGGGGGAGAGGGCACTGAAGCTTTCTTT; CDR3 protein: CASSPMGGEGTEAFF
J gene: TRBJ1-3; D gene: .; clone size: .; V gene: TRBV29-1; CDR3 DNA: TGCAGCGTTGGACACCACTCTGGAAACACCATATATTTT; CDR3 protein: CSVGHHSGNTIYF
J gene: TRBJ1-4; D gene: .; clone size: .; V gene: TRBV12-3/TRBV12-4; CDR3 DNA: TGTGCCAGCAGACCCGGGGCCCCAGGATGGGATGAAAAACTGTTTTTT; CDR3 protein: CASRPGAPGWDEKLFF
J gene: TRBJ1-4; D gene: TRBD1; clone size: once; V gene: TRBV5-1; CDR3 DNA: TGCGCCAGCAGCTTGGCCGGGACAGGCGCTAATGAAAAACTGTTTTTT; CDR3 protein: CASSLAGTGANEKLFF
J gene: TRBJ2-7; D gene: TRBD2; clone size: few; V gene: TRBV20-1; CDR3 DNA: TGCAGTGCTAGGTTGAGCGGGGGAAACTCCTACGAGCAGTACTTC; CDR3 protein: CSARLSGGNSYEQYF
J gene: TRBJ2-5; D gene: .; clone size: .; V gene: TRBV20-1; CDR3 DNA: TGCACTGCTGCTAGGACAGACCAAGAGACCCAGTACTTC; CDR3 protein: CTAARTDQETQYF
J gene: TRBJ1-1; D gene: .; clone size: few; V gene: TRBV5-6; CDR3 DNA: TGTGCCAGCAGCACCCTCGCTGAAGCTTTCTTT; CDR3 protein: CASSTLAEAFF
J gene: TRBJ2-1; D gene: TRBD2; clone size: many; V gene: TRBV7-2; CDR3 DNA: TGTGCCAGCAGCCATGTTAGCGGGATCGACAATGAGCAGTTCTTC; CDR3 protein: CASSHVSGIDNEQFF
J gene: TRBJ2-5; D gene: .; clone size: many; V gene: TRBV6-2/TRBV6-3; CDR3 DNA: TGTGCCAGCAGCCGAGCGGATCAAGAGACCCAGTACTTC; CDR3 protein: CASSRADQETQYF
J gene: TRBJ2-2; D gene: .; clone size: .; V gene: TRBV4-3; CDR3 DNA: TGCGCCAGCAGCTCGGGGAGTTCTTTGACCGGGGAGCTGTTTTTT; CDR3 protein: CASSSGSSLTGELFF
J gene: TRBJ2-5; D gene: TRBD2; clone size: .; V gene: TRBV24-1; CDR3 DNA: TGTGCCACCAGTGGAACTAGCGGGGGGTATCGGACCCAGTACTTC; CDR3 protein: CATSGTSGGYRTQYF
J gene: TRBJ2-7; D gene: .; clone size: .; V gene: TRBV4-3; CDR3 DNA: TGCGCCAGCAGCCAAGGGTTACTAGGGACCGAGCAGTACTTC; CDR3 protein: CASSQGLLGTEQYF
J gene: TRBJ2-2; D gene: .; clone size: few; V gene: TRBV9; CDR3 DNA: TGTGCCAGCAGCGTAGCGCGAATGGACACCGGGGAGCTGTTTTTT; CDR3 protein: CASSVARMDTGELFF
J gene: TRBJ2-5; D gene: .; clone size: many; V gene: TRBV11-2; CDR3 DNA: TGTGCCAGCAGCTATGGGTGGGCGGACCAAGAGACCCAGTACTTC; CDR3 protein: CASSYGWADQETQYF
J gene: TRBJ2-3; D gene: .; clone size: few; V gene: TRBV13; CDR3 DNA: TGTGCCAGCAGCCCACCGACCCCTTCGCGTACGCAGTATTTT; CDR3 protein: CASSPPTPSRTQYF
J gene: TRBJ2-4; D gene: .; clone size: few; V gene: TRBV20-1; CDR3 DNA: TGCAGTGCTAGAGGCTCTCTTGGTGACATTCAGTACTTC; CDR3 protein: CSARGSLGDIQYF
J gene: TRBJ2-7; D gene: TRBD1; clone size: .; V gene: TRBV27; CDR3 DNA: TGTGCCAGCAGTTTAGAGGCAGGGGGAAGCGACGAGCAGTACTTC; CDR3 protein: CASSLEAGGSDEQYF
J gene: TRBJ2-7; D gene: .; clone size: few; V gene: TRBV27; CDR3 DNA: TGTGCCAGCAGCACCAAAACCGACACAAAATACGAGCAGTACTTC; CDR3 protein: CASSTKTDTKYEQYF